The 28 T cell receptor beta chains below were found in one sample sequenced in a study of Ad26.COV2.S vaccination and SARS-CoV-2 variants. Some clones are missing from TCRdb's copy, which holds only in-frame ones; the method was immunoSEQ multiplex PCR. The data show 200,000 to 300,000 clones, 88% seen once. Treatment specified: approximately 18 received Ad26.COV2.S at low or high dose, single or two shots; 5 received placebo; per-sample allocation not given. Samples analyzed were those drawn on day 63 after the first vaccine or placebo injection. The sequencing here drew on peripheral blood, taken in a trial of Ad26.COV2.S vaccine versus placebo. Source of these receptors: a person between 18 and 60 years old who received the Ad26.COV2.S COVID-19 vaccine or a placebo.

The chain links TRBV10-3 to TRBJ1-3, with D tentatively TRBD1 (6 bases). Trimming cost V 2 bases and J 2 bases, with 10 bases left between them. The CDR3 spans 15 residues. Per germline, CDR1 ENHRY and CDR2 SYGVKD. The CDR3 DNA follows: TGTGCCATCAGTGAGAAGGGGGGACCTGGAAACACCATATATTTT. It translates to CAISEKGGPGNTIYF.

The rearrangement uses TRBV5-1 and TRBJ2-7, with TRBD1 identical over 11 bases. Unmatched junction bases numbered 6, after V lost 0 bases and J lost 1 base. Germline loops: CDR1 SGHRS, CDR2 YFSETQ. This CDR3 comprises 17 residues. CDR3 sequence (DNA): TGCGCCAGCAGCTTGGCCGGCAGGGACAGGGGGTCCTACGAGCAGTACTTC. This codes for CASSLAGRDRGSYEQYF.

The rearrangement uses TRBV3-1 (or the pseudogene TRBV3-2) and TRBJ1-6; D is unclear. V lost 0 bases to trimming and J lost 7 bases, with 4 bases between them. Germline CDR1 reads LGHDT; CDR2 reads YNNKEL (reference sequence). The CDR3 length is 13 residues. The CDR3 nucleotides read TGTGCCAGCAGCCAAGACTGGAATTCACCCCTCCACTTT. Protein sequence: CASSQDWNSPLHF.

The chain uses TRBV27 and TRBJ1-4; D is possibly TRBD1 (5 bases). V lost 6 bases to trimming and J lost 7 bases, with 12 bases between them. In germline, CDR1 is MNHEY, CDR2 SMNVEV (reference sequence). This CDR3 is 13 amino acids long. The CDR3 protein is CASRVWDGEKLFF. The CDR3, as DNA: TGTGCCAGCAGGGTCTGGGACGGTGAAAAACTGTTTTTT. Based on the CDR3 plus reference TRBV27 and TRBJ1-4, the full variable domain is EAQVTQNPRYLITVTGKKLTVTCSQNMNHEYMSWYRQDPGLGLRQIYYSMNVEVTDKGDVPEGYKVSRKEKRNFPLILESPSPNQTSLYFCASRVWDGEKLFFGSGTQLSVL.

DNA for the CDR3: TGTGCCAGCCGATCCGGGACAGGGGCCGGCAATCAGCCCCAGCATTTT. This sequence encodes CASRSGTGAGNQPQHF. The chain carries TRBV27 and TRBJ1-5; 10 nucleotides match TRBD1. Germline lookup yields CDR1 MNHEY and CDR2 SMNVEV (reference sequence). The V gene end was trimmed by 8 bases and the J gene end by 2 bases; junction bases not matched to a gene: 9. The CDR3 extends over 16 amino acids.

The rearrangement joins TRBV4-3 to TRBJ2-7; no clear D gene. Germline CDR1 reads LGHNA; CDR2 reads YSLEER. The CDR3 has 17 residues. Trimming took off 0 bases at V and 0 bases at J, with 15 bases between the two ends. This chain's CDR3 is CASSQDGSSRASYEQYF. Written as DNA, the CDR3 is TGCGCCAGCAGCCAAGATGGGTCTAGTCGGGCCTCCTACGAGCAGTACTTC.

This CDR3 is CASRPRGRGAYEQYF. CDR3 nucleotide sequence: TGTGCCAGTAGACCCCGCGGGAGGGGAGCCTACGAGCAGTACTTC. This rearrangement joins TRBV19 to TRBJ2-7; 9 bases line up with TRBD2. V shed 6 bases, J shed 2 bases, and the junction held 8 bases outside the gene matches. The CDR3 length is 15 residues. The germline V gene has CDR1 LNHDA and CDR2 SQIVND (reference sequence).

This chain joins TRBV29-1 and TRBJ2-7; TRBD1 is a possible D gene (6 bases). The CDR3 spans 15 residues. Germline CDR1 is SQVTM and CDR2 is ANQGSEA. V lost 1 base to trimming and J lost 7 bases, with 20 bases between them. CDR3 sequence: CSVEAPKGQGKEQYF. The CDR3 DNA reads as TGCAGCGTTGAAGCCCCCAAGGGTCAGGGGAAAGAGCAGTACTTC.

The V gene is TRBV7-2, the J gene TRBJ2-5, with TRBD1 identical over 9 bases. CDR1 and CDR2 from the germline V gene are SGHTA and FQGNSA. With 3 bases clipped from V and 4 bases from J, the junction kept 6 bases outside the gene matches. The CDR3 sequence is 15 residues long. The CDR3, as DNA: TGTGCCAGCAGCTTTACAGGGGGCAGGGGAGAGACCCAGTACTTC. It yields the protein CASSFTGGRGETQYF. The full variable domain, its missing parts supplied by reference TRBV7-2 and TRBJ2-5, is GAGVSQSPSNKVTEKGKDVELRCDPISGHTALYWYRQSLGQGLEFLIYFQGNSAPDKSGLPSDRFSAERTGGSVSTLTIQRTQQEDSAVYLCASSFTGGRGETQYFGPGTRLLVL.

The V call is TRBV19, the J call TRBJ1-5; a possible D gene is TRBD1 (5 bases). Trimming pared 3 bases from V and 7 bases from J, leaving 19 bases between. CDR1 and CDR2 from the germline V gene are LNHDA and SQIVND (reference sequence). The CDR3 spans 16 residues. CDR3 in amino acids: CASSINEVRVGQPQHF. CDR3 DNA: TGTGCCAGTAGTATCAATGAGGTCAGGGTAGGGCAGCCCCAGCATTTT.

The V and J genes are TRBV28 and TRBJ1-6, with D unclear. The CDR3 consists of 13 residues. With 7 bases removed from V and 7 bases from J, the gap between germline ends came to 11 bases. Germline lookup yields CDR1 MDHEN and CDR2 SYDVKM. The CDR3 DNA reads as TGTGCCAGCATGGGCAGGACGAATTCACCCCTCCACTTT. Translation: CASMGRTNSPLHF.

J is TRBJ2-5 and V is TRBV11-2; weak D call: TRBD2 (6 bases). V was cut by 7 bases and J by 0 bases, with 15 bases left in between. The CDR3 extends over 15 amino acids. The germline gives CDR1 SGHAT, CDR2 FQNNGV. For the CDR3, the DNA is TGTGCCAGCACCTTGAGCGGGTGGAACCAAGAGACCCAGTACTTC. Amino acid sequence: CASTLSGWNQETQYF.

On this clone: At one end the junction does not follow the germline gene, possibly because of a read error. The chain has TRBV27 and TRBJ2-3, with unresolved D. The CDR3 is 15 residues long. Germline loops: CDR1 MNHEY, CDR2 SMNVEV (reference sequence). CDR3 bases: TGTGCCAGCAGCTTATATGGGGAAAGCACAGATACGCAGTATTTT. This encodes CASSLYGESTDTQYF.

The chain employs TRBV6-2 or TRBV6-3 and TRBJ2-3, with D perhaps matching TRBD1 or TRBD2 (5 bases each). Trimming took 2 bases from V and 7 from J, leaving 25 bases between them. The germline CDR1 and CDR2 sequences are MNHEY and SVGEGT. The CDR3 has 18 residues. The CDR3 DNA sequence: TGTGCCAGCAGTTACGCCTCTTGGACCCCGGGGCCGTTTTATACGCAGTATTTT. This encodes CASSYASWTPGPFYTQYF.

The chain has TRBV3-1 (or the pseudogene TRBV3-2) and TRBJ1-1; D possibly corresponds to TRBD1 (6 bases). The CDR3 is made up of 16 amino acids. Germline V lookup: CDR1 LGHDT, CDR2 YNNKEL (reference sequence). Trimming removed 3 bases from V and 7 bases from J, with 21 bases in between. CDR3 bases: TGTGCCAGCAGCCATACCCCTGGGGGGGCGCGTGATGAAGCTTTCTTT. This gives the protein CASSHTPGGARDEAFF.

The genes are TRBV9 and TRBJ2-7; tentatively, D is TRBD1 or TRBD2 (5 bases each). The germline CDR1 and CDR2 sequences are SGDLS and YYNGEE. The CDR3 consists of 13 residues. V lost 3 bases, J lost 5 bases, and 12 bases lay in between. The CDR3 DNA sequence: TGTGCCAGCAGCGCGGGACCCCTCGACGAGCAGTACTTC. Its protein product is CASSAGPLDEQYF. The variable domain in full, completed from reference TRBV9 and TRBJ2-7, reads DSGVTQTPKHLITATGQRVTLRCSPRSGDLSVYWYQQSLDQGLQFLIQYYNGEERAKGNILERFSAQQFPDLHSELNLSSLELGDSALYFCASSAGPLDEQYFGPGTRLTVT.

The rearrangement joins TRBV18 to TRBJ2-1, with 7 bases that match TRBD1. Per germline, CDR1 KGHSH and CDR2 LQKENI. The ends lost 3 bases at V and 4 bases at J; junction bases unmatched: 6. CDR3 length: 15 amino acids. The CDR3 spells CASSPQPTGYNEQFF. The DNA of the CDR3 is TGTGCCAGCTCACCCCAGCCGACAGGGTACAATGAGCAGTTCTTC.

The V gene is TRBV3-1 (or the pseudogene TRBV3-2), the J gene TRBJ2-5; 8 bases align to TRBD2. CDR3 length: 17 amino acids. Germline assignment: CDR1 LGHDT and CDR2 YNNKEL (reference sequence). Trimming removed 2 bases from V and 5 bases from J; junction bases left unmatched: 13. The CDR3 nucleotides read TGTGCCAGCAGCCAATGGGCAAGCGGGGGACCGAGGGAGACCCAGTACTTC. Residues: CASSQWASGGPRETQYF.

The rearrangement links TRBV6-1 to TRBJ1-2, with 7 bases matching TRBD1. Germline trimming cut 2 bases from V and 4 bases from J; bases unmatched to any gene: 1. The CDR3 spans 13 residues. The germline gives CDR1 MNHNS, CDR2 SASEGT. The CDR3: CASSEQGGYGYTF. The CDR3 bases are TGTGCCAGCAGTGAACAGGGGGGCTATGGCTACACCTTC.

CDR3 in DNA: TGTGCCAGCAGCCCTGGTGGGGGTGGCAATCAGCCCCAGCATTTT. It encodes CASSPGGGGNQPQHF. This chain links TRBV5-5 with TRBJ1-5, with D possibly matching TRBD1 (5 bases). In germline, CDR1 is SGHKS, CDR2 YYEKEE (reference sequence). The V gene lost 4 bases and the J gene lost 2 bases, with 13 bases spanning the gap. The CDR3 runs to 15 residues.

This sequence joins TRBV28 and TRBJ1-4; 9 bases match TRBD1. Per the germline V gene, CDR1 is MDHEN and CDR2 is SYDVKM. After removal of 8 bases from V and 8 bases from J, the junction contained 9 bases not matched to a gene. The CDR3 covers 14 residues. The DNA of the CDR3 is TGTGCCAGCGGCCCGGGACAGGGCCCAGAAAAACTGTTTTTT. This gives the protein CASGPGQGPEKLFF.

The chain carries TRBV5-6 and TRBJ2-2; D tentatively reads TRBD1 or TRBD2 (5 bases each). The V end was cut by 2 bases, the J end by 2 bases, with 13 bases between. The CDR3 runs to 16 residues. CDR1 is SGHDT and CDR2 is YYEEEE in the germline V gene. The CDR3 region is CASSFPGTDNTGELFF. The CDR3 coding sequence is TGTGCCAGCAGCTTCCCCGGGACCGACAACACCGGGGAGCTGTTTTTT.

The genes are TRBV7-2 and TRBJ2-5; weak D call: TRBD1 (6 bases). V was pared by 5 bases and J by 9 bases, with 19 bases between. This CDR3 has 14 amino acids. Per the germline V gene, CDR1 is SGHTA and CDR2 is FQGNSA. CDR3 protein: CASSPLGQIGAQYF. The CDR3, as DNA: TGTGCCAGCAGCCCCCTAGGACAGATTGGGGCCCAGTACTTC.

The chain couples TRBV7-8 to TRBJ1-1; D is undetermined. V was clipped by 1 base and J by 3 bases, with 12 bases between them. The CDR3 loop spans 15 amino acids. CDR1 SGHVS and CDR2 FQNEAQ come from the germline V gene. CDR3 sequence reads: CASSLELFADTEAFF. The CDR3, as DNA: TGTGCCAGCAGCTTAGAATTGTTTGCGGACACTGAAGCTTTCTTT.

V is TRBV6-2 or TRBV6-3 and J is TRBJ2-3; the D gene is possibly TRBD2 (6 bases). Germline values: CDR1 MNHEY, CDR2 SVGEGT. Between the trimmed V and J ends, which lost 0 bases and 4 bases, there was a span of 8 bases. This CDR3 contains 14 residues. As DNA, the CDR3 is TGTGCCAGCAGTTACTCGACTAGTGCAGATACGCAGTATTTT. Its translation is CASSYSTSADTQYF.

The rearrangement uses TRBV5-1 and TRBJ2-6, with 8 positions matching TRBD1. The length of the CDR3 is 19 residues. CDR1 SGHRS and CDR2 YFSETQ come from the germline V gene. The V segment lost 4 bases and the J segment 0 bases; nucleotides outside the gene matches: 12. The CDR3 region is CASSAARGQGISGANVLTF. CDR3 DNA: TGCGCCAGCAGCGCCGCCAGAGGACAGGGAATCTCTGGGGCCAACGTCCTGACTTTC.

This clone was counted once. The V gene is TRBV5-4, the J gene TRBJ2-2; D is possibly TRBD2 (6 bases). CDR3 length: 15 amino acids. The germline V and J ends were trimmed by 1 base and 1 base, with 8 bases remaining between them. Looked up from germline, CDR1 is SGHNT and CDR2 is YYREEE (reference sequence). The chain's CDR3 is CASSLSGVNTGELFF. DNA of the CDR3: TGTGCCAGCAGCTTGTCGGGGGTGAACACCGGGGAGCTGTTTTTT.

The chain's CDR3 is CASSTSNTEAFF. CDR3 nucleotide sequence: TGTGCCAGCAGTACCTCGAACACTGAAGCTTTCTTT. The chain couples TRBV6-5 to TRBJ1-1; D is ambiguous. The CDR3 consists of 12 residues. Germline values: CDR1 MNHEY, CDR2 SVGAGI. The V end lost 5 bases, the J end lost 1 base, and 5 bases lay between the germline ends.